This section outlines one TCR beta chain sequence together with its context. Its cognate antigen is unknown. Carrying unique molecular identifiers, the cDNA also gained a universal primer site through template switching. A single record per CDR3 protein comes from TCRdb applying MiXCR to the 5' RACE reads. The table has around 650,000 distinct CDR3 sequences, 7.1% seen once. This sample was taken from a study of identical twins. General study findings and limits: High-abundance cord blood beta clonotypes had fewer insertions; memory repertoires showed none. Monozygotic twin pairs showed more out-of-frame TCR alpha sharing than models estimated.

CDR3 length: 15 amino acids. The germline V gene has CDR1 SNHLY and CDR2 FYNNEI. J gave up 3 bases and V 7 bases, and 12 bases lay outside the gene matches. Everyone who gave samples was a healthy Caucasian. These data were likewise used in another study, on yellow fever vaccine responses in identical twins.

The gene calls are TRBV2 and TRBJ2-7; 7 bases are a match to TRBD2. Specimen: PBMCs. The source is a woman between 18 and 29 years old in good health. CDR3 residues: CASIYGLAELYEQYF. CDR3 in DNA: TGTGCCAGCATTTATGGGCTAGCGGAGCTCTACGAGCAGTACTTC.